Following are 27 T cell receptor beta chains from one sample sequenced in a study of T cells in Graves' hyperthyroidism and ophthalmopathy. From RNA transcripts, TCR beta CDR3 regions were amplified. TCR CDR3 regions were first amplified by RT-PCR with HTBI primers. TCRdb re-analysed the multiplex PCR reads in MiXCR, keeping a single row per CDR3 protein. In the table there are 450,000 to 650,000 distinct CDR3 sequences, under 20% of which are singletons. The sequencing input was blood. All receptors come from a woman under 30 with Graves' ophthalmopathy.

This clonotype was detected a few times. The V call is TRBV6-2 or TRBV6-3, the J call TRBJ2-3; D unclear. Trimming removed 0 bases from V and 0 bases from J, with 16 bases in between. This CDR3 spans 18 amino acids. The germline V gene has CDR1 MNHEY and CDR2 SVGEGT. The chain's CDR3 is CASSYSIGSGASTDTQYF. For the CDR3, the DNA is TGTGCCAGCAGTTACTCGATAGGTTCGGGCGCTAGCACAGATACGCAGTATTTT.

Only a few counts were recorded for this clonotype. The chain links TRBV27 to TRBJ2-2; no reliable D call. CDR1 is MNHEY and CDR2 is SMNVEV in the germline V gene (reference sequence). This CDR3 is 15 amino acids long. The V end was cut by 3 bases, the J end by 2 bases, with 10 bases between. As DNA, the CDR3 is TGTGCCAGCAGTTTTGAACGGCTCAACACCGGGGAGCTGTTTTTT. Residues: CASSFERLNTGELFF.

This clonotype was observed at least ten times. This chain links TRBV20-1 with TRBJ1-1; no firm D call. The CDR3 consists of 10 residues. V was shortened by 6 bases and J by 7 bases, with 9 bases between the two germline ends. The germline V gene encodes CDR1 DFQATT and CDR2 SNEGSKA (reference sequence). The CDR3: CSARWGEAFF. In DNA form, the CDR3 reads TGCAGTGCAAGGTGGGGTGAAGCTTTCTTT.

This clonotype was counted many times. The chain links TRBV28 to TRBJ1-1; D unclear. V lost 2 bases and J lost 4, with 11 bases in between. The CDR3 loop spans 14 amino acids. Germline V gene data show CDR1 as MDHEN and CDR2 as SYDVKM. The CDR3 nucleotides read TGTGCCAGCAGTTTAAGGTTGGTCTTCACTGAAGCTTTCTTT. Amino acid sequence: CASSLRLVFTEAFF.

In its sample, this clonotype was seen many times. V and J are TRBV20-1 and TRBJ2-7; 7 positions agree with TRBD2. Trimming cost V 3 bases and J 4 bases; bases outside gene matches: 9. In germline, CDR1 is DFQATT, CDR2 SNEGSKA (reference sequence). The CDR3 is made up of 14 amino acids. CDR3 residues: CSARGGRDPYEQYF. CDR3 DNA sequence: TGCAGTGCTAGGGGGGGGAGGGATCCGTACGAGCAGTACTTC.

The chain combines TRBV12-3 or TRBV12-4 with TRBJ1-1; no firm D call. The CDR3 covers 9 residues. With 0 bases removed from V and 14 bases from J, the gap between germline ends came to 4 bases. Written as DNA, the CDR3 is TGTGCCAGCAGTTTAGCCCAATTCTTT. Amino acids: CASSLAQFF.

The J gene is TRBJ2-7, the V gene TRBV27, with D hard to call. This CDR3 is built from 12 residues. The V end lost 5 bases, the J end lost 0 bases, and 5 bases lay between the germline ends. CDR1 is MNHEY, CDR2 SMNVEV, per germline (reference sequence). The DNA of the CDR3 is TGTGCCAGCAGTGCAGCCTCCTACGAGCAGTACTTC. Translation: CASSAASYEQYF.

This clonotype was picked up many times. V usage is TRBV18 and J usage is TRBJ2-3; D gene ambiguous. This CDR3 region has 12 residues. The ends were cut back, 4 bases at V and 4 bases at J, with 6 bases in the middle. Germline CDR1 is KGHSH and CDR2 is LQKENI. CDR3 amino acids: CASSHGSDTQYF. The CDR3 coding sequence is TGTGCCAGCTCACACGGATCAGATACGCAGTATTTT.

A few counts support this clonotype. The V gene is TRBV3-1, the J gene TRBJ2-3, with TRBD1 identical over 7 bases. The CDR3 extends over 17 amino acids. Per the germline V gene, CDR1 is LGHDT and CDR2 is YNNKEL (reference sequence). V lost 2 bases to trimming and J lost 5 bases; unmatched junction nucleotides: 13. For the CDR3, the DNA is TGTGCCAGCAGCCAACACGGGACAGTCTTAGTGGGAGATACGCAGTATTTT. Residues: CASSQHGTVLVGDTQYF.

The chain combines TRBV14 with TRBJ1-1; D is possibly TRBD1 (5 bases). This CDR3 spans 14 amino acids. CDR1 SGHDN and CDR2 FVKESK come from the germline V gene. V was trimmed by 1 base and J by 2 bases, leaving 8 bases between them. CDR3 in amino acids: CASSQVDSNTEAFF. The CDR3 DNA reads TGTGCCAGCAGCCAAGTTGACAGCAACACTGAAGCTTTCTTT. The full variable domain, in which reference TRBV14 and TRBJ1-1 provide the parts outside the CDR3, is EAGVTQFPSHSVIEKGQTVTLRCDPISGHDNLYWYRRVMGKEIKFLLHFVKESKQDESGMPNNRFLAERTGGTYSTLKVQPAELEDSGVYFCASSQVDSNTEAFFGQGTRLTVV.

This clonotype has at least ten counts. This chain's CDR3 is CASSPMRTDTQYF. The CDR3 DNA sequence: TGTGCCAGCTCACCAATGCGCACAGATACGCAGTATTTT. The chain employs TRBV18 and TRBJ2-3; D ambiguous. The CDR3 consists of 13 residues. V lost 2 bases and J 1 base, leaving 4 bases between the germline ends. Germline CDR1 and CDR2: KGHSH and LQKENI. The complete variable domain, with remaining parts taken from reference TRBV18 and TRBJ2-3, reads NAGVMQNPRHLVRRRGQEARLRCSPMKGHSHVYWYRQLPEEGLKFMVYLQKENIIDESGMPKERFSAEFPKEGPSILRIQQVVRGDSAAYFCASSPMRTDTQYFGPGTRLTVL.

V is TRBV19 and J is TRBJ2-7; D might be TRBD1 (6 bases). Looked up from germline, CDR1 is LNHDA and CDR2 is SQIVND (reference sequence). Trimming cost V 11 bases and J 0 bases, with 20 bases left between them. The CDR3 is 15 residues long. CDR3: CAGLGGQRSSYEQYF. The CDR3 coding sequence is TGTGCCGGCTTGGGCGGACAGAGATCCTCCTACGAGCAGTACTTC.

This clonotype was picked up many times. The CDR3 is CASSLDRQNYGYTF. CDR3 DNA sequence: TGTGCCAGCAGTCTAGATCGACAGAACTATGGCTACACCTTC. The chain carries TRBV12-3 or TRBV12-4 and TRBJ1-2; a weak D match, TRBD1 (5 bases). V was pared by 5 bases and J by 2 bases, with 12 bases between. The CDR3 is 14 residues long.

The J gene is TRBJ1-6, the V gene TRBV7-9; 7 bases are a match to TRBD1. V gave up 7 bases and J gave up 7 bases; unmatched junction bases: 16. The germline CDR1 and CDR2 sequences are SEHNR and FQNEAQ (reference sequence). This CDR3 is built from 17 residues. CDR3 region: CASNFEARAGGNSPLHF. For the CDR3, the DNA is TGTGCCAGCAACTTTGAAGCCAGGGCAGGGGGAAATTCACCCCTCCACTTT.

This clonotype has a count of ten or more. The chain is built from TRBV29-1 and TRBJ2-7; the D is unclear. Germline V gene sequence: CDR1 SQVTM, CDR2 ANQGSEA. The CDR3 consists of 12 residues. V was cut by 7 bases and J by 0 bases, with 10 bases left in between. The CDR3, as DNA: TGCAGCGCTCTGACGAGCTCCTACGAGCAGTACTTC. It specifies CSALTSSYEQYF.

This clonotype has just a few counts. The chain links TRBV28 to TRBJ2-1, with 7 bases aligning to TRBD2. J gave up 10 bases and V 7 bases, and 10 bases lay outside the gene matches. The CDR3 is 13 residues long. Germline CDR1 MDHEN, CDR2 SYDVKM. The CDR3 spells CASTLRTREEQFF. The CDR3 nucleotides read TGTGCCAGCACCCTTCGGACTAGAGAAGAGCAGTTCTTC.

The V and J genes are TRBV19 and TRBJ2-5; 8 bases agree with TRBD2. This CDR3 is built from 13 residues. Germline loops: CDR1 LNHDA, CDR2 SQIVND (reference sequence). The V gene end was trimmed by 6 bases and the J gene end by 4 bases; junction bases not matched to a gene: 4. CDR3 in DNA: TGTGCCAGTAGCAAGCGGGAGAGAGAGACCCAGTACTTC. Translated, it gives CASSKRERETQYF.

This clonotype appeared a few times. This chain joins TRBV5-1 and TRBJ2-3, with D possibly being TRBD2 (6 bases). The length of the CDR3 is 15 residues. V lost 3 bases, J lost 2 bases, and 13 bases lay in between. CDR1 is SGHRS and CDR2 is YFSETQ in the germline V gene. In nucleotides, the CDR3 is TGCGCCAGCAGCTCACTAGCTCAAATCACAGATACGCAGTATTTT. Translated, it gives CASSSLAQITDTQYF.

This clonotype was observed many times. The chain couples TRBV3-1 to TRBJ1-1; D unclear. The CDR3 has 14 amino acids. Per the germline V gene, CDR1 is LGHDT and CDR2 is YNNKEL (reference sequence). The ends were cut back, 2 bases at V and 0 bases at J, with 7 bases in the middle. CDR3 DNA sequence: TGTGCCAGCAGCCAAAGCACCATGAACACTGAAGCTTTCTTT. The encoded protein is CASSQSTMNTEAFF.

Ten or more counts support this clonotype. This chain links TRBV5-8 with TRBJ2-7; TRBD1 might be the D (5 bases). CDR1 and CDR2 (germline): SGHTS, YDEGEE. V dropped 4 bases and J dropped 1 base, with 12 bases sitting between them. The CDR3 covers 14 residues. The DNA for the CDR3 is TGTGCCAGCAGCCCCCCAGACAGTTCCTACGAGCAGTACTTC. Translation: CASSPPDSSYEQYF. The variable domain in full, completed from reference TRBV5-8 and TRBJ2-7, reads EAGVTQSPTHLIKTRGQQATLRCSPISGHTSVYWYQQALGLGLQFLLWYDEGEERNRGNFPPRFSGRQFPNYSSELNVNALELEDSALYLCASSPPDSSYEQYFGPGTRLTVT.

The chain links TRBV7-6 to TRBJ2-3; maybe TRBD2 (7 bases). Germline lookup yields CDR1 SGHVS and CDR2 FNYEAQ. Trimming took 0 bases from V and 5 from J, leaving 9 bases between them. This CDR3 contains 14 residues. For the CDR3, the DNA is TGTGCCAGCAGCTTAGCGGGGGGGCAAGATACGCAGTATTTT. Its protein product is CASSLAGGQDTQYF.

V usage is TRBV27 and J usage is TRBJ1-1; D gene unclear. The CDR3 consists of 15 residues. Germline values: CDR1 MNHEY, CDR2 SMNVEV (reference sequence). V lost 8 bases and J lost 0, with 16 bases in between. The CDR3 sequence is CASGPGGGMNTEAFF. CDR3 nucleotide sequence: TGTGCCAGCGGGCCGGGAGGCGGGATGAACACTGAAGCTTTCTTT.

This clonotype was detected only a few times. J is TRBJ1-2 and V is TRBV15; no definite D call. The CDR3 is 15 residues long. The ends were cut back, 1 base at V and 10 bases at J, with 19 bases in the middle. CDR1 and CDR2 from the germline V gene are LNHNV and YYDKDF (reference sequence). CDR3 residues: CATSRVRWGGSDYTF. The CDR3 region has the DNA TGTGCCACCAGCAGAGTCCGGTGGGGAGGATCTGACTACACCTTC.

This clonotype was seen repeatedly, ten times or more. The V call is TRBV6-1, the J call TRBJ2-7, with D possibly TRBD1 on 6 matching bases. The CDR3 spans 13 residues. Trimming stripped 8 bases from V and 0 bases from J, with 11 bases between. Germline lookup yields CDR1 MNHNS and CDR2 SASEGT. The CDR3 DNA reads TGTGCCAGCTCCGGGACATACTCCTACGAGCAGTACTTC. Amino acid sequence: CASSGTYSYEQYF.

This clonotype has ten or more counts. This CDR3 reads CASEGRVYEQYF. DNA of the CDR3: TGTGCCAGCGAGGGCAGGGTCTACGAGCAGTACTTC. This sequence joins TRBV28 and TRBJ2-7, with D perhaps assigned TRBD1 or TRBD2 (5 bases each). With 8 bases removed from V and 3 bases from J, the gap between germline ends came to 11 bases. This CDR3 spans 12 amino acids. The V gene's germline CDR1 is MDHEN and CDR2 SYDVKM.

The rearrangement links TRBV5-1 to TRBJ1-2; D remains unclear. The CDR3 covers 14 residues. Per germline, CDR1 SGHRS and CDR2 YFSETQ. The V end was cut by 0 bases, the J end by 2 bases, with 8 bases between. The CDR3 bases are TGCGCCAGCAGCTTGGGCTCAGGAAACTATGGCTACACCTTC. It is translated as CASSLGSGNYGYTF. Full variable domain (missing parts from reference TRBV5-1 and TRBJ1-2): KAGVTQTPRYLIKTRGQQVTLSCSPISGHRSVSWYQQTPGQGLQFLFEYFSETQRNKGNFPGRFSGRQFSNSRSEMNVSTLELGDSALYLCASSLGSGNYGYTFGSGTRLTVV.

This clonotype showed up just a few times. The rearrangement links TRBV14 to TRBJ1-1; D ambiguous. Trimming took off 4 bases at V and 4 bases at J, with 7 bases between the two ends. CDR1 is SGHDN and CDR2 is FVKESK in the germline V gene. This CDR3 comprises 12 residues. The CDR3 nucleotides are TGTGCCAGCAGCCGGTACCCCACTGAAGCTTTCTTT. Translated, it gives CASSRYPTEAFF.